Below, 27 T cell receptor beta chains from the same sample are listed, as sequenced in a study of blood T cell repertoires in COVID-19. Profiling relied on immunoSEQ multiplex PCR, and the TCRdb table lists in-frame clones only, not all of them. The table records about 240,000 clones, 82% of them present only once. Sequencing was performed on peripheral blood. These TCRs come from a woman under 30 with acute or convalescent COVID-19.

The chain links TRBV4-3 to TRBJ2-1, with D possibly being TRBD2 (6 bases). The ends were cut back, 1 base at V and 1 base at J, with 17 bases in the middle. The CDR3 sequence is 18 residues long. From germline, CDR1 is LGHNA and CDR2 YSLEER. The CDR3 protein is CASSQGLGSGYSYNEQFF. CDR3 bases: TGCGCCAGCAGCCAAGGTTTAGGTAGCGGATATTCCTACAATGAGCAGTTCTTC.

The genes are TRBV6-4 and TRBJ1-4, with 7 bases identical to TRBD1. In germline, CDR1 is MRHNA, CDR2 SNTAGT. V gave up 6 bases and J gave up 3 bases; unmatched junction bases: 7. The CDR3 runs 15 residues. In DNA form, the CDR3 reads TGTGCCAGCAGACTACAGGGGAACTCTAATGAAAAACTGTTTTTT. It is translated as CASRLQGNSNEKLFF.

The chain has TRBV9 and TRBJ2-7, with D unclear. The CDR3 sequence is 15 residues long. The germline CDR1 and CDR2 sequences are SGDLS and YYNGEE. V gave up 3 bases and J gave up 0 bases, with 13 bases separating them. The CDR3 sequence: CASSADSTFSYEQYF. CDR3 in DNA: TGTGCCAGCAGCGCCGACTCGACCTTCTCCTACGAGCAGTACTTC.

There are a few counts of this clone. V is TRBV6-2 or TRBV6-3 and J is TRBJ2-3; TRBD2 matches 8 bases. Looked up from germline, CDR1 is MNHEY and CDR2 is SVGEGT. The CDR3 totals 17 residues. Trimming took 6 bases from V and 2 from J; bases not matched to a gene: 13. This chain's CDR3 is CASSLTAGTRITDTQYF. For the CDR3, the DNA is TGTGCCAGCAGCCTCACGGCCGGGACTAGAATCACAGATACGCAGTATTTT.

The chain links TRBV30 to TRBJ1-4; 10 nucleotides align to TRBD1. Looked up from germline, CDR1 is GTSNPN and CDR2 is SVGIG (reference sequence). The CDR3 has 13 residues. J was trimmed by 5 bases and V by 3 bases; bases with no gene match: 0. CDR3 bases: TGTGCCTGGAGGGGACAGGGGAATGAAAAACTGTTTTTT. Translation gives CAWRGQGNEKLFF. Full variable domain (outside the CDR3, taken from reference TRBV30 and TRBJ1-4): SQTIHQWPATLVQPVGSPLSLECTVEGTSNPNLYWYRQAAGRGLQLLFYSVGIGQISSEVPQNLSASRPQDRQFILSSKKLLLSDSGFYLCAWRGQGNEKLFFGSGTQLSVL.

The rearrangement links TRBV24-1 to TRBJ1-5; tentative D call: TRBD1 (6 bases). The CDR3 extends over 15 amino acids. Germline-derived CDR1 and CDR2 are KGHDR and SFDVKD. V lost 3 bases and J lost 7, with 15 bases in between. The CDR3 DNA reads as TGTGCCACCAGTGATCGACAGGCTGGCATCCAGCCCCAGCATTTT. It yields the protein CATSDRQAGIQPQHF.

The chain recombines TRBV7-9 with TRBJ2-5, with 9 bases lining up with TRBD1. The germline V gene has CDR1 SEHNR and CDR2 FQNEAQ (reference sequence). This CDR3 is built from 16 residues. The junction had 8 bases not matched to a gene; V was cut back by 2 bases and J by 4 bases. CDR3 sequence reads: CASSLMGTGKPETQYF. The CDR3 DNA follows: TGTGCCAGCAGCTTAATGGGGACAGGGAAGCCAGAGACCCAGTACTTC.

This clone was recorded only once. CDR3 protein: CSARRADTQYF. Here the CDR3 DNA reads TGCAGTGCTAGACGGGCAGATACGCAGTATTTT. This chain links TRBV20-1 with TRBJ2-3, with D unclear. CDR3 length: 11 amino acids. Germline CDR1 is DFQATT and CDR2 is SNEGSKA (reference sequence). Trimming removed 2 bases at V and 4 bases at J, with 4 bases between.

The chain combines TRBV19 with TRBJ2-3, with D perhaps TRBD1 (6 bases). CDR1 and CDR2 from the germline V gene are LNHDA and SQIVND (reference sequence). The CDR3 spans 15 residues. V lost 3 bases, J lost 1 base, and 11 bases lay in between. This CDR3 is CASSITGSRTDTQYF. The CDR3 bases are TGTGCCAGTAGTATTACAGGGTCTCGCACAGATACGCAGTATTTT.

This sequence joins TRBV7-2 and TRBJ1-1; perhaps TRBD1 as D (5 bases). The V end lost 5 bases, the J end lost 4 bases, and 14 bases lay between the germline ends. This CDR3 has 14 residues. From germline, CDR1 is SGHTA and CDR2 FQGNSA. Here the CDR3 reads CASSVRPGVTEAFF. CDR3 nucleotide sequence: TGTGCCAGCAGCGTGCGGCCGGGGGTCACTGAAGCTTTCTTT. The full variable domain, in which reference TRBV7-2 and TRBJ1-1 provide the parts outside the CDR3, is GAGVSQSPSNKVTEKGKDVELRCDPISGHTALYWYRQSLGQGLEFLIYFQGNSAPDKSGLPSDRFSAERTGGSVSTLTIQRTQQEDSAVYLCASSVRPGVTEAFFGQGTRLTVV.

The V and J genes are TRBV14 and TRBJ1-1; 7 positions match TRBD1. Germline V CDR1 and CDR2: SGHDN, FVKESK. V lost 3 bases, J lost 0 bases, and 7 bases stayed unmatched. The CDR3 is made up of 16 amino acids. The CDR3 nucleotides read TGTGCCAGCAGCCACAAGGTTGGGACAGTGAACACTGAAGCTTTCTTT. As protein: CASSHKVGTVNTEAFF.

The V gene is TRBV18, the J gene TRBJ1-2; 7 nucleotides match TRBD1. The CDR3 spans 14 residues. Germline V CDR1 and CDR2: KGHSH, LQKENI. After removal of 3 bases from V and 5 bases from J, the junction contained 6 bases not matched to a gene. CDR3 sequence: CASSPDRDSYGYTF. The CDR3 nucleotides read TGTGCCAGCTCACCGGATCGGGACAGTTATGGCTACACCTTC.

This clone has just one count. This chain connects TRBV2 to TRBJ2-5; 7 bases are a match to TRBD2. The CDR3 contains 14 residues. Trimming removed 7 bases from V and 2 bases from J; junction bases left unmatched: 7. Germline V lookup: CDR1 SNHLY, CDR2 FYNNEI. CDR3 loop: CASTSSGPQETQYF. The CDR3 coding sequence is TGTGCCAGCACCAGTAGCGGGCCGCAAGAGACCCAGTACTTC.

Worth noting for this clone: Germline and junction disagree at one end, which may indicate a read error. The chain employs TRBV7-7 and TRBJ1-3, with D perhaps TRBD1 (6 bases). The CDR3 totals 14 residues. Germline CDR1 and CDR2: SSHAT and FNYEAQ (reference sequence). CDR3 protein: CASSSALGANTIYF. The CDR3 region has the DNA TGTGCTAGCAGCTCGGCACTGGGGGCGAACACCATATATTTT. Together with reference TRBV7-7 and TRBJ1-3, the CDR3 gives the full variable domain: GAGVSQSPRYKVTKRGQDVTLRCDPISSHATLYWYQQALGQGPEFLTYFNYEAQPDKSGLPSDRFSAERPEGSISTLTIQRTEQRDSAMYRCASSSALGANTIYFGEGSWLTVV.

The rearrangement links TRBV18 to TRBJ2-3; 9 nucleotides align to TRBD2. The J segment lost 2 bases and the V segment lost 5 bases, leaving 8 bases of the junction unmatched. The germline V gene encodes CDR1 KGHSH and CDR2 LQKENI. The CDR3 consists of 16 residues. The CDR3 reads CASSTRTSAYTDTQYF. The CDR3 DNA reads TGTGCCAGCTCAACGCGGACTAGCGCGTACACAGATACGCAGTATTTT.

The sample holds a few counts of this clone. J is TRBJ2-7 and V is TRBV4-1; 15 bases match TRBD2. This CDR3 is built from 19 residues. The V and J ends lost 2 bases and 3 bases, in that order; junction bases with no gene match: 11. Germline V CDR1 and CDR2: MGHRA, YSYEKL. The CDR3 is CASSQTPGLAGGEDYEQYF. In DNA form, the CDR3 reads TGCGCCAGCAGCCAAACTCCGGGACTAGCGGGAGGAGAGGACTACGAGCAGTACTTC.

J is TRBJ2-2 and V is TRBV4-3; TRBD2 matches 14 bases. Germline values: CDR1 LGHNA, CDR2 YSLEER. V was clipped by 5 bases and J by 0 bases; unmatched bases: 5. There are 18 residues in the CDR3. This CDR3 is CASSLGLAGVANTGELFF. The CDR3 coding sequence is TGCGCCAGCAGCTTGGGACTAGCGGGGGTCGCGAACACCGGGGAGCTGTTTTTT.

The V call is TRBV29-1, the J call TRBJ2-7, with D unresolved. Trimming took 0 bases from V and 4 from J, leaving 16 bases between them. Germline assignment: CDR1 SQVTM and CDR2 ANQGSEA. The CDR3 is made up of 15 amino acids. This chain's CDR3 is CSVEDPSSPTYEQYF. The CDR3 DNA sequence: TGCAGCGTTGAAGACCCTTCTTCCCCTACGTACGAGCAGTACTTC.

The V gene is TRBV20-1, the J gene TRBJ2-4; 7 nucleotides line up with TRBD2. CDR1 is DFQATT and CDR2 is SNEGSKA in the germline V gene (reference sequence). V trimming: 3 bases; J trimming: 5 bases; junction bases outside the gene matches: 16. CDR3 length: 17 amino acids. CDR3 amino acids: CSASLLAATSNQNIQYF. The CDR3, as DNA: TGCAGTGCTAGTTTGCTAGCGGCAACGTCCAACCAAAACATTCAGTACTTC.

V usage is TRBV10-2 and J usage is TRBJ2-1; 12 positions agree with TRBD2. The CDR3 spans 15 residues. With V trimmed by 7 bases and J by 9 bases, 10 bases remained unmatched. Per the germline V gene, CDR1 is WSHSY and CDR2 is SAAADI. Here the CDR3 DNA reads TGCGCCAGCACCCCACTAGCGGGAGGCAAGATTGAGCAGTTCTTC. Translation: CASTPLAGGKIEQFF.

The V gene is TRBV7-2, the J gene TRBJ1-1; no reliable D call. The CDR3 has 14 residues. V lost 6 bases and J lost 4, with 15 bases in between. From germline, CDR1 is SGHTA and CDR2 FQGNSA. The CDR3 spells CASRLEGLVTEAFF. CDR3 coding DNA: TGTGCCAGCAGATTGGAGGGTTTGGTCACTGAAGCTTTCTTT.

The chain combines TRBV6-5 with TRBJ1-1, with D possibly TRBD1 on 5 matching bases. Trimming removed 8 bases at V and 4 bases at J, with 11 bases between. This CDR3 spans 12 amino acids. Germline values: CDR1 MNHEY, CDR2 SVGAGI. CDR3 DNA: TGTGCCAGCTGGGGGGTTGGCACTGAAGCTTTCTTT. Translating it yields CASWGVGTEAFF.

The chain is built from TRBV5-1 and TRBJ2-5, with D maybe TRBD2 (5 bases). V dropped 3 bases and J dropped 5 bases, with 17 bases sitting between them. The CDR3 contains 15 residues. Germline V gene sequence: CDR1 SGHRS, CDR2 YFSETQ. DNA of the CDR3: TGCGCCAGCAGCTCCGGCATAACTAGTCTGGAGACCCAGTACTTC. This sequence encodes CASSSGITSLETQYF.

V gene TRBV10-3 combines with J gene TRBJ2-2; maybe TRBD1 (6 bases). Deletions cut 5 bases from V and 1 base from J, with 8 bases between. The length of the CDR3 is 14 residues. The V gene's germline CDR1 is ENHRY and CDR2 SYGVKD. The CDR3 region is CAISRQVNTGELFF. The CDR3 nucleotides read TGTGCCATCAGTCGACAGGTGAACACCGGGGAGCTGTTTTTT.

The rearrangement joins TRBV28 to TRBJ1-6; 11 bases are a match to TRBD1. The trim removed 3 bases at V and 10 bases at J, leaving 8 bases unmatched. Germline V CDR1 and CDR2: MDHEN, SYDVKM. CDR3 length: 16 residues. CDR3 sequence: CASSFPRTGGRSPLHF. CDR3 sequence (DNA): TGTGCCAGCAGTTTCCCCCGGACAGGGGGCAGATCACCCCTCCACTTT.

The genes are TRBV27 and TRBJ2-3; 10 bases match TRBD2. Germline CDR1 reads MNHEY; CDR2 reads SMNVEV (reference sequence). V shed 5 bases and J 0 bases; nucleotides not matched to a gene: 11. The CDR3 consists of 18 residues. CDR3 region: CASSARTGLAESTDTQYF. CDR3 coding DNA: TGTGCCAGCAGTGCCAGAACCGGACTAGCGGAAAGCACAGATACGCAGTATTTT.

This clone is a singleton in its sample. The V and J genes are TRBV7-2 and TRBJ1-1; D gene unclear. The CDR3 extends over 13 amino acids. Germline CDR1 is SGHTA and CDR2 is FQGNSA. Deletions cut 3 bases from V and 3 bases from J, with 8 bases between. CDR3 loop: CASSLSRDTEAFF. Here the CDR3 DNA reads TGTGCCAGCAGCTTGTCGCGGGACACTGAAGCTTTCTTT. Filled out from reference TRBV7-2 and TRBJ1-1, the complete variable domain reads GAGVSQSPSNKVTEKGKDVELRCDPISGHTALYWYRQSLGQGLEFLIYFQGNSAPDKSGLPSDRFSAERTGGSVSTLTIQRTQQEDSAVYLCASSLSRDTEAFFGQGTRLTVV.